One sample yielded the 26 T cell receptor beta chains listed below, sequenced in a study of beta chain features in type 1 diabetes. The investigators reverse transcribed all of the isolated RNA, so they sequenced expressed TCRB transcripts. Data came from immunoSEQ multiplex PCR; TCRdb stores just in-frame clones and leaves some out. Counted here are under 400,000 clones, roughly 12% occurring once; the ten biggest clones make up roughly 0.017%. The sequenced sample consisted of naive CD4+ T cells from blood. These receptors came from a man aged 18 to 29 in good health.

This clone was picked up a small number of times. V and J are TRBV5-1 and TRBJ2-6; D is uncertain. Germline-derived CDR1 and CDR2 are SGHRS and YFSETQ. The length of the CDR3 is 15 residues. V was clipped by 0 bases and J by 0 bases, with 4 bases between them. The CDR3 loop is CASSLGLSGANVLTF. CDR3 nucleotide sequence: TGCGCCAGCAGCTTGGGACTCTCTGGGGCCAACGTCCTGACTTTC.

This clone came up a few times. The genes are TRBV7-9 and TRBJ1-1, with 7 bases aligning to TRBD1. The CDR3 is 14 residues long. From germline, CDR1 is SEHNR and CDR2 FQNEAQ (reference sequence). V trimming: 8 bases; J trimming: 3 bases; junction bases outside the gene matches: 9. The CDR3 here is CASGILQGHTEAFF. CDR3 coding DNA: TGTGCCAGCGGAATCCTACAGGGGCACACTGAAGCTTTCTTT.

This chain joins TRBV10-3 and TRBJ2-5; 9 positions match TRBD1. The germline CDR1 and CDR2 sequences are ENHRY and SYGVKD. The CDR3 covers 13 residues. J was trimmed by 3 bases and V by 9 bases; bases with no gene match: 5. The CDR3 nucleotides are TGTGCCATAGGGGACAGGGTGGAAGAGACCCAGTACTTC. Protein product: CAIGDRVEETQYF.

Ten or more counts support this clone. The chain employs TRBV2 and TRBJ2-1, with D uncertain. V gave up 4 bases and J gave up 9 bases, with 4 bases separating them. CDR3 length: 10 residues. CDR1 is SNHLY, CDR2 FYNNEI, per germline. The CDR3 here is CASSAFEQFF. The DNA for the CDR3 is TGTGCCAGCAGTGCCTTTGAGCAGTTCTTC.

This chain uses TRBV7-2 with TRBJ1-2, with D perhaps TRBD1 (6 bases). This CDR3 is 15 amino acids long. The germline V and J ends were trimmed by 3 bases and 0 bases, with 11 bases remaining between them. The germline CDR1 and CDR2 sequences are SGHTA and FQGNSA. The CDR3 nucleotides read TGTGCCAGCAGCTTCCGACAGGCCACTAACTATGGCTACACCTTC. This sequence encodes CASSFRQATNYGYTF. The full variable domain, completed using reference TRBV7-2 and TRBJ1-2, is GAGVSQSPSNKVTEKGKDVELRCDPISGHTALYWYRQSLGQGLEFLIYFQGNSAPDKSGLPSDRFSAERTGGSVSTLTIQRTQQEDSAVYLCASSFRQATNYGYTFGSGTRLTVV.

As regards this clone: The same CDR3 arises from other DNA sequences in this sample as well. The chain uses TRBV28 and TRBJ2-5; the D gene is possibly TRBD1 (5 bases). V was cut by 2 bases and J by 5 bases, with 12 bases left in between. The CDR3 spans 14 residues. In germline, CDR1 is MDHEN, CDR2 SYDVKM. CDR3 sequence: CASSLRQGRETQYF. The CDR3 DNA reads TGTGCCAGCAGTTTACGTCAGGGAAGGGAGACCCAGTACTTC.

The rearrangement uses TRBV7-8 and TRBJ2-2; 7 bases are shared with TRBD2. The trim removed 5 bases at V and 5 bases at J, leaving 2 bases unmatched. CDR1 SGHVS and CDR2 FQNEAQ come from the germline V gene. The CDR3 runs to 13 residues. The CDR3 protein is CASSPAGTGELFF. The CDR3 nucleotides are TGTGCCAGCAGCCCAGCGGGGACCGGGGAGCTGTTTTTT.

CDR3 sequence: CASSIKKRSNTGELFF. CDR3 nucleotides: TGTGCCAGTAGTATAAAGAAGCGGTCCAACACCGGGGAGCTGTTTTTT. The chain recombines TRBV19 with TRBJ2-2, with D possibly matching TRBD2 (5 bases). V was shortened by 2 bases and J by 2 bases, with 12 bases between the two germline ends. Per the germline V gene, CDR1 is LNHDA and CDR2 is SQIVND (reference sequence). There are 16 residues in the CDR3.

This chain uses TRBV29-1 with TRBJ1-1; D possibly corresponds to TRBD1 (6 bases). V lost 5 bases and J lost 3, with 19 bases in between. The CDR3 runs to 15 residues. Germline V gene sequence: CDR1 SQVTM, CDR2 ANQGSEA. For the CDR3, the DNA is TGCAGCGTTAGCCCCGGGGGGCCAACGGACACTGAAGCTTTCTTT. Encoded protein: CSVSPGGPTDTEAFF.

The gene calls are TRBV2 and TRBJ1-4; D uncertain. Germline V gives CDR1 SNHLY, CDR2 FYNNEI. The germline V and J ends were trimmed by 3 bases and 5 bases, with 13 bases remaining between them. This CDR3 contains 15 residues. The CDR3 spells CASSETRLENEKLFF. The CDR3 nucleotides read TGTGCCAGCAGTGAGACCAGGTTAGAGAATGAAAAACTGTTTTTT.

This clone has a handful of counts. V is TRBV6-5 and J is TRBJ2-1; D might be TRBD1 (5 bases). V gave up 2 bases and J gave up 4 bases, with 15 bases separating them. The CDR3 extends over 16 amino acids. Germline V gives CDR1 MNHEY, CDR2 SVGAGI. CDR3 residues: CASSYRAGFEYNEQFF. The CDR3, as DNA: TGTGCCAGCAGTTACAGGGCAGGGTTTGAGTACAATGAGCAGTTCTTC.

The chain combines TRBV5-1 with TRBJ2-3; TRBD2 aligns across 12 bases. V lost 7 bases to trimming and J lost 3 bases; unmatched junction nucleotides: 3. Per germline, CDR1 SGHRS and CDR2 YFSETQ. The CDR3 covers 14 residues. The DNA for the CDR3 is TGCGCCAGCGGGCTAGCGGGAGGGACAGATACGCAGTATTTT. Its translation: CASGLAGGTDTQYF.

This clone was seen more than once but under ten times. V usage is TRBV6-7 and J usage is TRBJ1-1; 9 bases line up with TRBD1. TRBV6-7 is an ORF, and what it does is uncertain. CDR3 length equals 14 residues. V shed 7 bases, J shed 5 bases, and the junction held 8 bases outside the gene matches. The DNA of the CDR3 is TGTGCCAGCAAACGCTACGGGACAGGGACTGAAGCTTTCTTT. Protein sequence: CASKRYGTGTEAFF.

In this sample, this clone turned up a few times. V is TRBV30 and J is TRBJ1-5, with a tentative D call TRBD1 (5 bases). The CDR3 loop spans 14 amino acids. CDR1 GTSNPN and CDR2 SVGIG come from the germline V gene (reference sequence). Trimming shortened V by 0 bases and J by 7 bases, and 13 bases separated the two germline ends. The CDR3 coding sequence is TGTGCCTGGAGTGTATTGGACATAGGACAGCCCCAGCATTTT. Its translation is CAWSVLDIGQPQHF.

DNA of the CDR3: TGTGCCAGCAGCTTAGCGCCGGGATCCTACGAGCAGTACTTC. This translates into CASSLAPGSYEQYF. The chain couples TRBV7-2 to TRBJ2-7; D might be TRBD2 (5 bases). Germline values: CDR1 SGHTA, CDR2 FQGNSA. Deletions cut 0 bases from V and 1 base from J, with 7 bases between. There are 14 residues in the CDR3.

This clone turned up a few times. The gene calls are TRBV6-5 and TRBJ1-2, with D unresolved. Germline loops: CDR1 MNHEY, CDR2 SVGAGI. The CDR3 totals 14 residues. V was pared by 2 bases and J by 2 bases, with 9 bases between. The CDR3 coding sequence is TGTGCCAGCAGTTACGACTTTAGAAACTATGGCTACACCTTC. This gives the protein CASSYDFRNYGYTF.

This clone was counted a few times. This rearrangement joins TRBV6-6 to TRBJ1-1; 8 bases map to TRBD1. Germline trimming cut 2 bases from V and 2 bases from J; bases unmatched to any gene: 1. The CDR3 loop spans 14 amino acids. Germline V gene lookup returns CDR1 MNHNY and CDR2 SVGAGI (reference sequence). CDR3 nucleotides: TGTGCCAGCAGTTACGGACAGGGCAACACTGAAGCTTTCTTT. Translation gives CASSYGQGNTEAFF.

This chain connects TRBV5-1 to TRBJ1-2, with 7 nucleotides matching TRBD1. The ends lost 0 bases at V and 4 bases at J; junction bases unmatched: 3. Germline V gene sequence: CDR1 SGHRS, CDR2 YFSETQ. The CDR3 loop spans 14 amino acids. The CDR3 DNA reads as TGCGCCAGCAGCTTGGCTCGGGACAGCTATGGCTACACCTTC. As protein: CASSLARDSYGYTF.

This clone was seen a few times. The gene calls are TRBV12-5 and TRBJ1-2; D is uncertain. The length of the CDR3 is 16 residues. Germline V gene lookup returns CDR1 LGHNT and CDR2 FRNRAP. The V end lost 0 bases, the J end lost 5 bases, and 16 bases lay between the germline ends. CDR3 DNA sequence: TGTGCTAGTGGTTTGGTACCAAGCGGATCGGGGTATGGCTACACCTTC. This sequence encodes CASGLVPSGSGYGYTF.

This clone was counted between two and nine times. The CDR3 loop is CASRATPAHTDTQYF. The CDR3, as DNA: TGTGCCAGCAGAGCGACTCCTGCTCACACAGATACGCAGTATTTT. The chain carries TRBV9 and TRBJ2-3; the D is unclear. CDR1 is SGDLS and CDR2 is YYNGEE in the germline V gene. Trimming took off 5 bases at V and 2 bases at J, with 15 bases between the two ends. This CDR3 comprises 15 residues.

V usage is TRBV10-3 and J usage is TRBJ1-1; 11 bases line up with TRBD1. Germline lookup yields CDR1 ENHRY and CDR2 SYGVKD. J gave up 2 bases and V 5 bases, and 16 bases lay outside the gene matches. This CDR3 is 19 amino acids long. CDR3 protein: CAISPGQGAGDQRNTEAFF. CDR3 DNA: TGTGCCATCAGTCCAGGACAGGGGGCTGGGGACCAAAGAAACACTGAAGCTTTCTTT.

This clone was seen more than once but under ten times. The chain is built from TRBV30 and TRBJ2-7; a weak D match, TRBD1 (6 bases). The CDR3 runs 15 residues. Germline assignment: CDR1 GTSNPN and CDR2 SVGIG (reference sequence). Trimming removed 7 bases at V and 2 bases at J, with 21 bases between. CDR3 nucleotides: TGTGCCTCAACCCCTAACAGGGATGGGACCTACGAGCAGTACTTC. Its protein product is CASTPNRDGTYEQYF.

This clone has more than one count but fewer than ten. V gene TRBV7-2 combines with J gene TRBJ2-7; perhaps TRBD1 as D (5 bases). Germline loops: CDR1 SGHTA, CDR2 FQGNSA. V was pared by 4 bases and J by 2 bases, with 12 bases between. This CDR3 is 14 amino acids long. In DNA, the CDR3 is TGTGCCAGCAGCTCCAAGACAGCGACCTACGAGCAGTACTTC. Encoded protein: CASSSKTATYEQYF.

This sequence joins TRBV5-6 and TRBJ2-3; D is unresolved. This CDR3 has 14 amino acids. Germline CDR1 reads SGHDT; CDR2 reads YYEEEE. V was pared by 3 bases and J by 1 base, with 9 bases between. The CDR3 region has the DNA TGTGCCAGCAGCTACCCGGTCCGCACAGATACGCAGTATTTT. This gives the protein CASSYPVRTDTQYF.

The gene calls are TRBV11-1 and TRBJ1-6, with no clear D. From germline, CDR1 is SGHAT and CDR2 FQDESV (reference sequence). The CDR3 contains 16 residues. Trimming left V 7 bases short and J 5 bases short, with 18 bases between. CDR3 nucleotide sequence: TGTGCCAGCACCCTGACTGCCGAAGCCCATAATTCACCCCTCCACTTT. This gives the protein CASTLTAEAHNSPLHF.

The rearrangement joins TRBV28 to TRBJ1-3; D is possibly TRBD1 (5 bases). The CDR3 sequence is 14 residues long. Trimming left V 2 bases short and J 4 bases short, with 9 bases between. The germline V gene encodes CDR1 MDHEN and CDR2 SYDVKM. The CDR3 loop is CASSLRTYGNTIYF. The DNA for the CDR3 is TGTGCCAGCAGTTTACGGACATACGGAAACACCATATATTTT.